Presented here are 29 T cell receptor beta chains from one specimen sequenced in a study of cytomegalovirus exposure and HLA in healthy donors. A multiplex PCR was run with 60 Vbeta primers and 13 Jbeta primers. TCRdb's copy holds only in-frame clones and misses some; the assay was immunoSEQ multiplex PCR. The sample holds approximately 140,000 clones; roughly 73% are singletons and the top ten take roughly 1.3%. Sequenced sample: PBMCs. The receptor set was obtained from a middle-aged woman in good health and CMV-seronegative.

The V call is TRBV13, the J call TRBJ1-1, with a tentative D call TRBD1 (6 bases). Germline CDR1 PRHDT, CDR2 FYEKMQ (reference sequence). Trimming pared 6 bases from V and 4 bases from J, leaving 21 bases between. This CDR3 is built from 16 residues. CDR3 coding DNA: TGTGCCAGCAGACTTCCCTTCACAGGGCTTGGCACTGAAGCTTTCTTT. Its translation is CASRLPFTGLGTEAFF.

The rearrangement joins TRBV6-5 to TRBJ1-1; unclear D gene. The germline V gene encodes CDR1 MNHEY and CDR2 SVGAGI. This CDR3 is 14 amino acids long. V lost 2 bases and J 0 bases, leaving 7 bases between the germline ends. The CDR3 region is CASSYNYLNTEAFF. CDR3 bases: TGTGCCAGCAGTTACAACTATCTGAACACTGAAGCTTTCTTT.

DNA for the CDR3: TGTGCCAGCAGACAGGCCACAGATACGCAGTATTTT. Translated, it gives CASRQATDTQYF. The chain joins TRBV28 to TRBJ2-3; D possibly corresponds to TRBD1 (5 bases). V shed 6 bases and J shed 2 bases, with 6 bases lying between them. Germline V gene data show CDR1 as MDHEN and CDR2 as SYDVKM. This CDR3 spans 12 amino acids.

The V and J genes are TRBV14 and TRBJ1-2; 7 bases align to TRBD1. The CDR3 runs to 14 residues. CDR1 and CDR2 (germline): SGHDN, FVKESK. V gave up 4 bases and J gave up 2 bases; unmatched junction bases: 4. The CDR3 sequence: CASSLGQPNYGYTF. The CDR3 DNA reads TGTGCCAGCAGCCTGGGACAGCCAAACTATGGCTACACCTTC.

This clone turned up a few times. The rearrangement uses TRBV6-1 and TRBJ1-6, with 8 bases fitting TRBD1. After removal of 10 bases from V and 9 bases from J, the junction contained 11 bases not matched to a gene. The CDR3 runs to 14 residues. Germline CDR1 MNHNS, CDR2 SASEGT. For the CDR3, the DNA is TGTGCCACCCTCCGTGACAGGGGTGGTTCACCCCTCCACTTT. It encodes CATLRDRGGSPLHF.

The chain links TRBV7-2 to TRBJ2-5; possibly TRBD1 for D (5 bases). V gave up 2 bases and J gave up 3 bases, with 7 bases separating them. CDR1 and CDR2 from the germline V gene are SGHTA and FQGNSA. The CDR3 spans 13 residues. CDR3: CASSLSREETQYF. The CDR3 nucleotides read TGTGCCAGCAGCTTAAGCAGGGAAGAGACCCAGTACTTC.

The genes are TRBV5-1 and TRBJ2-7; 8 nucleotides match TRBD2. The CDR3 runs to 16 residues. Per the germline V gene, CDR1 is SGHRS and CDR2 is YFSETQ. The V gene end was trimmed by 3 bases and the J gene end by 3 bases; junction bases not matched to a gene: 11. CDR3 loop: CASSSQSGGGVYEQYF. The CDR3 nucleotides are TGCGCCAGCAGCTCCCAATCCGGGGGGGGAGTCTACGAGCAGTACTTC.

This chain links TRBV18 with TRBJ1-2, with D possibly being TRBD1 (6 bases). The CDR3 totals 15 residues. Germline V gene lookup returns CDR1 KGHSH and CDR2 LQKENI. The V end was cut by 3 bases, the J end by 0 bases, with 11 bases between. CDR3 DNA sequence: TGTGCCAGCTCACCGACAGGCGATGCTAACTATGGCTACACCTTC. Protein product: CASSPTGDANYGYTF.

V usage is TRBV6-5 and J usage is TRBJ1-2; 12 positions agree with TRBD1. V dropped 2 bases and J dropped 4; count of bases not matched to a gene: 2. Germline-derived CDR1 and CDR2 are MNHEY and SVGAGI. This CDR3 is built from 15 residues. This chain's CDR3 is CASSYPGQGAYGYTF. The DNA for the CDR3 is TGTGCCAGCAGTTACCCGGGACAGGGGGCCTATGGCTACACCTTC.

The rearrangement joins TRBV5-4 to TRBJ1-1; the match to TRBD1 covers 7 bases. Losses at the gene ends were 4 bases for V and 5 bases for J; bases not matched to a gene: 8. Germline CDR1 is SGHNT and CDR2 is YYREEE (reference sequence). The CDR3 sequence is 14 residues long. The CDR3 sequence is CASSRGQLGTEAFF. As DNA, the CDR3 is TGTGCCAGCAGCCGGGGACAGTTAGGGACTGAAGCTTTCTTT.

The chain combines TRBV7-9 with TRBJ1-2; D unresolved. The CDR3 has 11 residues. Germline CDR1 and CDR2: SEHNR and FQNEAQ (reference sequence). Trimming pared 11 bases from V and 4 bases from J, leaving 11 bases between. The CDR3 DNA is TGTGCCGAGGGCGGCGGCTATGGCTACACCTTC. It translates to CAEGGGYGYTF. The full variable domain, rest sourced from reference TRBV7-9 and TRBJ1-2, is DTGVSQNPRHKITKRGQNVTFRCDPISEHNRLYWYRQTLGQGPEFLTYFQNEAQLEKSRLLSDRFSAERPKGSFSTLEIQRTEQGDSAMYLCAEGGGYGYTFGSGTRLTVV.

This clone was found a few times. A far bigger clonotype differs at one base, so this is likely a read error. CDR3 DNA: TGTGCCAGCAGCCCGAGAACCGGGGAGCTGTTTTTT. Translation: CASSPRTGELFF. This rearrangement joins TRBV9 to TRBJ2-2; D uncertain. CDR3 length: 12 residues. Looked up from germline, CDR1 is SGDLS and CDR2 is YYNGEE. V lost 4 bases, J lost 5 bases, and 6 bases lay in between.

This clone was seen a handful of times. V usage is TRBV5-1 and J usage is TRBJ2-5, with D unclear. Near its end, the DNA agrees better with TRBJ2-7, so the J call may be wrong. The germline V gene encodes CDR1 SGHRS and CDR2 YFSETQ. This CDR3 has 15 amino acids. The DNA for the CDR3 is TGCGCCAGCAGCTTGTATGATTTTAGCTCCTACGAGCAGTACTTC. This translates into CASSLYDFSSYEQYF.

This clone occurred a few times. This chain links TRBV2 with TRBJ1-5; 7 bases line up with TRBD1. The length of the CDR3 is 15 residues. Losses at the gene ends were 7 bases for V and 0 bases for J; bases not matched to a gene: 6. Germline values: CDR1 SNHLY, CDR2 FYNNEI. The CDR3: CASTTGTDSNQPQHF. CDR3 nucleotides: TGTGCCAGCACCACTGGGACAGATAGCAATCAGCCCCAGCATTTT.

The gene calls are TRBV14 and TRBJ1-1; TRBD1 aligns across 8 bases. This CDR3 comprises 15 residues. The J segment lost 5 bases and the V segment lost 3 bases, leaving 8 bases of the junction unmatched. The germline CDR1 and CDR2 sequences are SGHDN and FVKESK. CDR3 protein: CASSHSDRVETEAFF. In nucleotides, the CDR3 is TGTGCCAGCAGCCACTCGGACAGGGTTGAGACTGAAGCTTTCTTT.

The count of this clone is one. The CDR3 DNA follows: TGTGCCAGCACACCCTACAGGGGTGATCGAGAGACCCAGTACTTC. It encodes CASTPYRGDRETQYF. This chain connects TRBV6-4 to TRBJ2-5; TRBD1 aligns across 7 bases. After removal of 7 bases from V and 4 bases from J, the junction contained 12 bases not matched to a gene. Germline values: CDR1 MRHNA, CDR2 SNTAGT. The CDR3 spans 15 residues.

This clone was seen a handful of times. The rearrangement joins TRBV19 to TRBJ1-5; TRBD1 matches at 8 bases. V lost 6 bases, J lost 2 bases, and 6 bases stayed unmatched. This CDR3 has 15 residues. Germline V gene sequence: CDR1 LNHDA, CDR2 SQIVND (reference sequence). CDR3 coding DNA: TGTGCCAGTAGCGCGGGACAGGTGGGCAATCAGCCCCAGCATTTT. Protein sequence: CASSAGQVGNQPQHF. Using reference TRBV19 and TRBJ1-5 for the parts outside the CDR3, the full variable domain is DGGITQSPKYLFRKEGQNVTLSCEQNLNHDAMYWYRQDPGQGLRLIYYSQIVNDFQKGDIAEGYSVSREKKESFPLTVTSAQKNPTAFYLCASSAGQVGNQPQHFGDGTRLSIL.

The rearrangement uses TRBV2 and TRBJ2-2; TRBD2 matches at 12 bases. After removal of 6 bases from V and 5 bases from J, the junction contained 13 bases not matched to a gene. Germline V gene lookup returns CDR1 SNHLY and CDR2 FYNNEI. The CDR3 extends over 18 amino acids. CDR3 amino acids: CASSLTGLAGGRTGELFF. The CDR3 coding sequence is TGTGCCAGCAGCTTGACAGGGCTAGCGGGGGGGCGAACCGGGGAGCTGTTTTTT. Variable domain in full (rest from reference TRBV2 and TRBJ2-2): EPEVTQTPSHQVTQMGQEVILRCVPISNHLYFYWYRQILGQKVEFLVSFYNNEISEKSEIFDDQFSVERPDGSNFTLKIRSTKLEDSAMYFCASSLTGLAGGRTGELFFGEGSRLTVL.

This clone appeared a few times. The chain is built from TRBV6-5 and TRBJ1-5, with D unresolved. The CDR3 is made up of 14 amino acids. Trimming removed 2 bases from V and 7 bases from J, with 12 bases in between. Germline CDR1 is MNHEY and CDR2 is SVGAGI. The CDR3 DNA is TGTGCCAGCAGTTACGGTCTTGGAGGGCAGCCCCAGCATTTT. Translating it yields CASSYGLGGQPQHF.

The chain employs TRBV4-2 and TRBJ1-1; D gene unclear. Trimming stripped 0 bases from V and 0 bases from J, with 14 bases between. The CDR3 runs 17 residues. Germline lookup yields CDR1 LGHNA and CDR2 YNFKEQ. The CDR3 DNA sequence: TGTGCCAGCAGCCAAGATCCGGGGAGTAGTTTGAACACTGAAGCTTTCTTT. Residues: CASSQDPGSSLNTEAFF.

The CDR3 DNA follows: TGCAGCGTTGATCGGCGGGGGGGCCTATACAATGAGCAGTTCTTC. Residues: CSVDRRGGLYNEQFF. The chain links TRBV29-1 to TRBJ2-1; 9 nucleotides align to TRBD2. The V segment lost 3 bases and the J segment 4 bases; nucleotides outside the gene matches: 7. Germline-derived CDR1 and CDR2 are SQVTM and ANQGSEA. This CDR3 has 15 residues.

The V call is TRBV2, the J call TRBJ1-4, with a tentative D call TRBD1 (6 bases). The germline CDR1 and CDR2 sequences are SNHLY and FYNNEI. This CDR3 has 14 amino acids. Between the trimmed V and J ends, which lost 1 base and 11 bases, there was a span of 14 bases. CDR3 DNA sequence: TGTGCCAGCAGTGAAGTGGACAGACTCCGGAAACTGTTTTTT. This codes for CASSEVDRLRKLFF. The complete variable domain, with remaining parts taken from reference TRBV2 and TRBJ1-4, reads EPEVTQTPSHQVTQMGQEVILRCVPISNHLYFYWYRQILGQKVEFLVSFYNNEISEKSEIFDDQFSVERPDGSNFTLKIRSTKLEDSAMYFCASSEVDRLRKLFFGSGTQLSVL.

The V gene is TRBV9, the J gene TRBJ1-6; tentative D call: TRBD1 (5 bases). The germline V and J ends were trimmed by 1 base and 10 bases, with 15 bases remaining between them. CDR3 length equals 15 residues. CDR1 is SGDLS and CDR2 is YYNGEE in the germline V gene. The CDR3 loop is CASSVQGEGKSPLHF. The CDR3 coding sequence is TGTGCCAGCAGCGTACAAGGGGAAGGGAAATCACCCCTCCACTTT.

This chain uses TRBV28 with TRBJ2-7; possibly TRBD2 for D (6 bases). Germline V gene data show CDR1 as MDHEN and CDR2 as SYDVKM. The CDR3 sequence is 13 residues long. V lost 7 bases, J lost 2 bases, and 12 bases lay in between. The CDR3 reads CASTGTATYEQYV. Written as DNA, the CDR3 is TGTGCCAGCACCGGGACTGCAACCTACGAGCAGTACGTC.

CDR3 protein: CASSSRQGWSPLHF. CDR3 nucleotides: TGTGCCAGCAGTAGTCGACAGGGATGGTCACCCCTCCACTTT. The chain combines TRBV2 with TRBJ1-6; the match to TRBD1 covers 7 bases. Germline CDR1 reads SNHLY; CDR2 reads FYNNEI. CDR3 length: 14 amino acids. Trimming took 5 bases from V and 10 from J; bases not matched to a gene: 8.

This chain uses TRBV5-5 with TRBJ1-4; 10 nucleotides agree with TRBD1. CDR3 length: 15 amino acids. Germline V gene lookup returns CDR1 SGHKS and CDR2 YYEKEE (reference sequence). V lost 5 bases to trimming and J lost 11 bases; unmatched junction nucleotides: 12. Here the CDR3 reads CASSQDRGRDGKLFF. The CDR3, as DNA: TGTGCCAGCAGTCAAGACAGGGGGCGGGATGGCAAACTGTTTTTT.

V usage is TRBV2 and J usage is TRBJ2-5, with TRBD2 identical over 13 bases. There are 16 residues in the CDR3. Per germline, CDR1 SNHLY and CDR2 FYNNEI. The V and J ends lost 7 bases and 5 bases, in that order; junction bases with no gene match: 10. CDR3 region: CASTPTSGGARETQYF. The DNA of the CDR3 is TGTGCCAGCACTCCAACTAGCGGGGGGGCGCGGGAGACCCAGTACTTC.

Written as DNA, the CDR3 is TGTGCCAGCAGGAGGGACAGCAACACTGAAGCTTTCTTT. It translates to CASRRDSNTEAFF. This chain links TRBV2 with TRBJ1-1; 7 bases fit TRBD1. Germline values: CDR1 SNHLY, CDR2 FYNNEI. Unmatched junction bases numbered 3, after V lost 6 bases and J lost 2 bases. This CDR3 has 13 amino acids. The full variable domain, rest sourced from reference TRBV2 and TRBJ1-1, is EPEVTQTPSHQVTQMGQEVILRCVPISNHLYFYWYRQILGQKVEFLVSFYNNEISEKSEIFDDQFSVERPDGSNFTLKIRSTKLEDSAMYFCASRRDSNTEAFFGQGTRLTVV.

The rearrangement joins TRBV4-2 to TRBJ1-6; 8 bases map to TRBD1. The CDR3 contains 15 residues. CDR1 LGHNA and CDR2 YNFKEQ come from the germline V gene. The trim removed 4 bases at V and 7 bases at J, leaving 6 bases unmatched. Here the CDR3 DNA reads TGTGCCAGCAGCCGCCCGGGACAGGCGAATTCACCCCTCCACTTT. This sequence encodes CASSRPGQANSPLHF.